What follows are 13 T cell receptor beta chains derived from one specimen sequenced in a study of blood T cell repertoires in COVID-19. Assay used: immunoSEQ multiplex PCR; TCRdb lists only in-frame clones, some missing. The table records 25,000 to 35,000 clones, around 80% of them present only once. Sequenced material: peripheral blood. The receptors were gathered from a human donor in a cohort sampled during active COVID-19.

This chain links TRBV19 with TRBJ1-5; D might be TRBD1 (5 bases). V lost 4 bases, J lost 5 bases, and 15 bases lay in between. The CDR3 covers 15 residues. CDR1 LNHDA and CDR2 SQIVND come from the germline V gene (reference sequence). The CDR3 protein is CASSRPGGSDQPQHF. CDR3 nucleotides: TGTGCCAGTAGTAGACCCGGGGGAAGCGATCAGCCCCAGCATTTT.

The chain has TRBV28 and TRBJ1-6; 9 bases are shared with TRBD1. This CDR3 has 14 residues. Per germline, CDR1 MDHEN and CDR2 SYDVKM. Losses at the gene ends were 4 bases for V and 8 bases for J; bases not matched to a gene: 3. CDR3 DNA: TGTGCCAGCAGTTCGGGACAGGGTGATTCACCCCTCCACTTT. This sequence encodes CASSSGQGDSPLHF.

The CDR3, as DNA: TGTGCCAGCAGCTGGACTAGCGGGGAATACAATGAGCAGTTCTTC. It yields the protein CASSWTSGEYNEQFF. The V call is TRBV5-8, the J call TRBJ2-1; 12 nucleotides agree with TRBD2. The CDR3 is 15 residues long. CDR1 SGHTS and CDR2 YDEGEE come from the germline V gene. Trimming took 3 bases from V and 4 from J; bases not matched to a gene: 2.

The sample holds a few counts of this clone. The V gene is TRBV14, the J gene TRBJ2-3; TRBD1 is a possible D gene (5 bases). The CDR3 consists of 14 residues. Germline V gene data show CDR1 as SGHDN and CDR2 as FVKESK. V dropped 2 bases and J dropped 6 bases, with 12 bases sitting between them. CDR3 bases: TGTGCCAGCAGCCAACAGGGATATTACGATACGCAGTATTTT. This sequence encodes CASSQQGYYDTQYF.

This clone was observed a single time. The J gene is TRBJ2-2, the V gene TRBV7-9; D gene ambiguous. This CDR3 region has 13 residues. Germline CDR1 SEHNR, CDR2 FQNEAQ (reference sequence). Trimming pared 8 bases from V and 0 bases from J, leaving 7 bases between. CDR3 nucleotide sequence: TGTGCCAGCCGGTGGTCGAACACCGGGGAGCTGTTTTTT. It codes for CASRWSNTGELFF.

The CDR3 loop is CASSQLPGLGAYEQYF. CDR3 coding DNA: TGTGCCAGCAGCCAACTCCCGGGACTGGGGGCCTACGAGCAGTACTTC. The chain joins TRBV14 to TRBJ2-7; a possible D gene is TRBD2 (6 bases). The germline V gene encodes CDR1 SGHDN and CDR2 FVKESK. CDR3 size: 16 residues. V dropped 2 bases and J dropped 2 bases, with 16 bases sitting between them.

This clone was observed once. This chain uses TRBV4-3 with TRBJ1-3; unclear D gene. CDR1 and CDR2 from the germline V gene are LGHNA and YSLEER. This CDR3 has 14 residues. V gave up 1 base and J gave up 4 bases, with 8 bases separating them. CDR3 residues: CASSQGDPGNTIYF. In DNA form, the CDR3 reads TGCGCCAGCAGCCAAGGAGATCCGGGAAACACCATATATTTT.

CDR3 region: CASSQVWGGNYEQYF. The DNA of the CDR3 is TGTGCCAGCAGCCAAGTGTGGGGCGGAAACTACGAGCAGTACTTC. The rearrangement uses TRBV4-2 and TRBJ2-7, with TRBD1 as a possible D gene (5 bases). V shed 1 base and J shed 3 bases, with 13 bases lying between them. The CDR3 extends over 15 amino acids. Per germline, CDR1 LGHNA and CDR2 YNFKEQ.

The chain recombines TRBV6-2 or TRBV6-3 with TRBJ2-7, with a weak D call TRBD1 (5 bases). The CDR3 is 15 residues long. V was shortened by 0 bases and J by 2 bases, with 11 bases between the two germline ends. Germline-derived CDR1 and CDR2 are MNHEY and SVGEGT. CDR3 sequence reads: CASSYSQGIAYEQYF. The CDR3, as DNA: TGTGCCAGCAGTTACTCCCAGGGCATTGCCTACGAGCAGTACTTC.

V gene TRBV6-6 combines with J gene TRBJ1-6; possibly TRBD1 for D (6 bases). Germline CDR1 is MNHNY and CDR2 is SVGAGI (reference sequence). The CDR3 is 14 amino acids. V lost 5 bases to trimming and J lost 1 base, with 6 bases between them. Written as DNA, the CDR3 is TGTGCCAGCAGTACAGGGTCCTATAATTCACCCCTCCACTTT. Translated: CASSTGSYNSPLHF.

The chain joins TRBV11-2 to TRBJ2-1; TRBD2 matches at 8 bases. This CDR3 has 16 residues. J was trimmed by 8 bases and V by 1 base; bases with no gene match: 10. Looked up from germline, CDR1 is SGHAT and CDR2 is FQNNGV. The CDR3 sequence is CASSLAFSGVDDEQFF. CDR3 nucleotide sequence: TGTGCCAGCAGCTTAGCCTTTAGCGGGGTCGACGATGAGCAGTTCTTC.

The chain employs TRBV10-3 and TRBJ2-5; perhaps TRBD1 as D (6 bases). The V end lost 5 bases, the J end lost 5 bases, and 12 bases lay between the germline ends. The CDR3 has 13 residues. The germline V gene has CDR1 ENHRY and CDR2 SYGVKD. Written as DNA, the CDR3 is TGTGCCATCAGTCAGGGGCCCCAGGAGACCCAGTACTTC. Protein product: CAISQGPQETQYF.

The chain employs TRBV5-1 and TRBJ2-4, with D possibly matching TRBD2 (5 bases). This CDR3 is built from 11 residues. V shed 6 bases and J shed 8 bases, with 9 bases lying between them. CDR1 SGHRS and CDR2 YFSETQ come from the germline V gene. The CDR3 loop is CASKSGDIQYF. CDR3 nucleotide sequence: TGCGCCAGCAAGTCCGGGGACATTCAGTACTTC.